This entry lists 20 T cell receptor beta chains sequenced from one sample in a study of beta chain features in type 1 diabetes. Investigators reverse transcribed all isolated RNA, so they sequenced expressed TCRB transcripts. TCRdb keeps only in-frame clones here, not all; method: immunoSEQ multiplex PCR. The data hold 350,000 or so clones, with 15% to 20% observed a single time. The sequencing input was naive CD4+ T cells from blood. The receptors originated from a woman aged 18-29 years in good health.

A word on this clone: Other DNA sequences from this sample encode an identical CDR3 as well. The genes are TRBV7-9 and TRBJ1-2; D gene unclear. Germline V gene lookup returns CDR1 SEHNR and CDR2 FQNEAQ (reference sequence). This CDR3 spans 13 amino acids. Trimming left V 3 bases short and J 0 bases short, with 5 bases between. The CDR3 loop is CASSLRPNYGYTF. CDR3 in DNA: TGTGCCAGCAGCTTGCGGCCTAACTATGGCTACACCTTC.

The V call is TRBV5-6, the J call TRBJ1-2, with D maybe TRBD1 (5 bases). Germline CDR1 reads SGHDT; CDR2 reads YYEEEE. The CDR3 is 14 amino acids. The ends were cut back, 2 bases at V and 2 bases at J, with 10 bases in the middle. The CDR3: CASSFAGLNYGYTF. The CDR3 region has the DNA TGTGCCAGCAGCTTCGCGGGGCTGAACTATGGCTACACCTTC.

This clone was found a few times. The genes are TRBV30 and TRBJ1-2; D may be TRBD1 (6 bases). Germline V gene lookup returns CDR1 GTSNPN and CDR2 SVGIG (reference sequence). The CDR3 sequence is 13 residues long. V was pared by 3 bases and J by 3 bases, with 11 bases between. The CDR3 DNA follows: TGTGCCTGGAGGCCCCGGACAGACTATGGCTACACCTTC. Translation: CAWRPRTDYGYTF.

The J gene is TRBJ2-1, the V gene TRBV25-1; 15 bases fit TRBD2. Trimming removed 4 bases from V and 5 bases from J; junction bases left unmatched: 0. The CDR3 runs 15 residues. Germline V gene data show CDR1 as MGHDK and CDR2 as SYGVNS. This CDR3 reads CASSGTSGGDNEQFF. CDR3 coding DNA: TGTGCCAGCAGTGGGACTAGCGGGGGGGACAATGAGCAGTTCTTC.

This clone showed up just a few times. V and J are TRBV11-3 and TRBJ2-7; TRBD1 is a possible D gene (5 bases). The V and J ends lost 5 bases and 6 bases respectively, with 11 bases between them. This CDR3 is built from 12 residues. Per the germline V gene, CDR1 is SGHNT and CDR2 is YENEEA. The CDR3 DNA is TGTGCCAGCAGCCGGACACAGGTCGAGCAGTACTTC. Translation gives CASSRTQVEQYF. The full variable domain, in which reference TRBV11-3 and TRBJ2-7 provide the parts outside the CDR3, is EAGVVQSPRYKIIEKKQPVAFWCNPISGHNTLYWYLQNLGQGPELLIRYENEEAVDDSQLPKDRFSAERLKGVDSTLKIQPAELGDSAVYLCASSRTQVEQYFGPGTRLTVT.

The chain links TRBV9 to TRBJ1-6; TRBD1 matches 9 bases. Germline assignment: CDR1 SGDLS and CDR2 YYNGEE. The CDR3 loop spans 15 amino acids. Trimming took 7 bases from V and 7 from J; bases not matched to a gene: 9. This chain's CDR3 is CASGGQGGLNSPLHF. Written as DNA, the CDR3 is TGTGCCAGCGGGGGACAGGGAGGATTGAATTCACCCCTCCACTTT.

In this sample, this clone turned up a few times. The gene calls are TRBV7-3 and TRBJ2-1, with 11 bases fitting TRBD2. Germline V CDR1 and CDR2: SGHTA, FQGTGA. Losses at the gene ends were 3 bases for V and 4 bases for J; bases not matched to a gene: 2. The CDR3 has 15 residues. CDR3 DNA sequence: TGTGCCAGCAGCTTGGGACTAGCGGCATACAATGAGCAGTTCTTC. This encodes CASSLGLAAYNEQFF. The whole variable domain, remainder taken from reference TRBV7-3 and TRBJ2-1, is GAGVSQTPSNKVTEKGKYVELRCDPISGHTALYWYRQSLGQGPEFLIYFQGTGAADDSGLPNDRFFAVRPEGSVSTLKIQRTERGDSAVYLCASSLGLAAYNEQFFGPGTRLTVL.

J is TRBJ1-1 and V is TRBV18; a possible D gene is TRBD1 (6 bases). This CDR3 is 17 amino acids long. The germline gives CDR1 KGHSH, CDR2 LQKENI. The ends were cut back, 6 bases at V and 0 bases at J, with 20 bases in the middle. CDR3 DNA: TGTGCCAGCTCCCGCGGTTCCCGGGGGGCAGTGAACACTGAAGCTTTCTTT. Protein sequence: CASSRGSRGAVNTEAFF.

The V gene is TRBV4-1, the J gene TRBJ2-2; D perhaps matches TRBD2 (5 bases). Germline CDR1 is MGHRA and CDR2 is YSYEKL. V dropped 0 bases and J dropped 6 bases, with 5 bases sitting between them. The CDR3 spans 13 residues. The CDR3: CASSQDSAGELFF. The CDR3 nucleotides are TGCGCCAGCAGCCAAGATAGCGCCGGGGAGCTGTTTTTT.

In this sample, this clone turned up a few times. The V and J genes are TRBV5-4 and TRBJ2-3; D ambiguous. Germline V gives CDR1 SGHNT, CDR2 YYREEE (reference sequence). V lost 6 bases, J lost 0 bases, and 17 bases lay in between. The CDR3 sequence is 16 residues long. The CDR3 protein is CASTLHVDRSTDTQYF. CDR3 bases: TGTGCCAGCACCCTCCACGTTGATCGGAGCACAGATACGCAGTATTTT.

The V gene is TRBV4-2, the J gene TRBJ2-4; 7 bases align to TRBD1. The germline CDR1 and CDR2 sequences are LGHNA and YNFKEQ. J was trimmed by 7 bases and V by 0 bases; bases with no gene match: 9. The CDR3 runs to 16 residues. CDR3 sequence: CASSQDRRRGLNIQYF. For the CDR3, the DNA is TGTGCCAGCAGCCAAGATCGGCGAAGGGGGCTTAACATTCAGTACTTC.

This clone came up a few times. This chain links TRBV18 with TRBJ2-5; tentatively, D is TRBD1 (5 bases). The CDR3 consists of 15 residues. The V end was cut by 2 bases, the J end by 5 bases, with 15 bases between. Germline-derived CDR1 and CDR2 are KGHSH and LQKENI. CDR3 nucleotides: TGTGCCAGCTCACCAGTTCAGGCAGGGAAGGAGACCCAGTACTTC. Its translation: CASSPVQAGKETQYF.

This clone was seen a few times. This chain joins TRBV18 and TRBJ2-3, with TRBD2 identical over 7 bases. Germline assignment: CDR1 KGHSH and CDR2 LQKENI. CDR3 length equals 16 residues. V was pared by 1 base and J by 3 bases, with 7 bases of the junction left unmatched. CDR3 sequence reads: CASSPRIAGQTDTQYF. The DNA for the CDR3 is TGTGCCAGCTCACCACGAATAGCGGGCCAAACAGATACGCAGTATTTT.

This clone has more than one count but fewer than ten. The chain combines TRBV5-1 with TRBJ2-1; D uncertain. Germline loops: CDR1 SGHRS, CDR2 YFSETQ. Trimming removed 0 bases from V and 5 bases from J, with 12 bases in between. The CDR3 length is 15 residues. The CDR3 protein is CASSLERPRDNEQFF. CDR3 in DNA: TGCGCCAGCAGCTTGGAGCGACCCCGAGACAATGAGCAGTTCTTC.

This clone has only a few counts. The chain is built from TRBV29-1 and TRBJ1-2, with TRBD1 matching over 9 bases. Germline loops: CDR1 SQVTM, CDR2 ANQGSEA. Trimming took 6 bases from V and 7 from J; bases not matched to a gene: 9. This CDR3 is 13 amino acids long. CDR3 DNA: TGCAGCGTCACCGGACAGGGGAAAGTTGGCTACACCTTC. Protein sequence: CSVTGQGKVGYTF.

The CDR3 protein is CASNGGMETQYF. The CDR3 DNA reads TGTGCCAGCAACGGGGGAATGGAGACCCAGTACTTC. The V call is TRBV2, the J call TRBJ2-5, with D maybe TRBD2 (6 bases). The CDR3 is 12 residues long. V gave up 7 bases and J gave up 5 bases, with 11 bases separating them. Germline CDR1 is SNHLY and CDR2 is FYNNEI.

This clone has only a few counts. The rearrangement links TRBV6-5 to TRBJ1-2, with TRBD1 identical over 11 bases. From germline, CDR1 is MNHEY and CDR2 SVGAGI. V dropped 2 bases and J dropped 7; count of bases not matched to a gene: 3. The CDR3 runs to 14 residues. CDR3 loop: CASSYGQGASGYTF. CDR3 nucleotide sequence: TGTGCCAGCAGTTACGGACAGGGGGCGAGTGGCTACACCTTC.

The chain couples TRBV14 to TRBJ1-1, with 8 bases fitting TRBD1. V lost 3 bases and J lost 5; bases outside the gene matches: 5. CDR1 SGHDN and CDR2 FVKESK come from the germline V gene. The CDR3 runs to 14 residues. For the CDR3, the DNA is TGTGCCAGCAGCCAGTGGACAGGGTCGACTGAAGCTTTCTTT. Protein product: CASSQWTGSTEAFF.

The CDR3 DNA is TGCGCCAGCAGCCAAGACAACTACGAGCAGTACTTC. Translated, it gives CASSQDNYEQYF. The chain is built from TRBV4-1 and TRBJ2-7; D is uncertain. The CDR3 covers 12 residues. The V end lost 0 bases, the J end lost 3 bases, and 3 bases lay between the germline ends. CDR1 is MGHRA, CDR2 YSYEKL, per germline.

This clone was seen only a few times. This rearrangement joins TRBV9 to TRBJ2-4; 8 nucleotides align to TRBD1. The J segment lost 3 bases and the V segment lost 3 bases, leaving 5 bases of the junction unmatched. The CDR3 sequence is 15 residues long. Germline CDR1 and CDR2: SGDLS and YYNGEE. The chain's CDR3 is CASSAAGTGKNIQYF. The CDR3 DNA reads TGTGCCAGCAGCGCCGCCGGGACAGGCAAAAACATTCAGTACTTC.